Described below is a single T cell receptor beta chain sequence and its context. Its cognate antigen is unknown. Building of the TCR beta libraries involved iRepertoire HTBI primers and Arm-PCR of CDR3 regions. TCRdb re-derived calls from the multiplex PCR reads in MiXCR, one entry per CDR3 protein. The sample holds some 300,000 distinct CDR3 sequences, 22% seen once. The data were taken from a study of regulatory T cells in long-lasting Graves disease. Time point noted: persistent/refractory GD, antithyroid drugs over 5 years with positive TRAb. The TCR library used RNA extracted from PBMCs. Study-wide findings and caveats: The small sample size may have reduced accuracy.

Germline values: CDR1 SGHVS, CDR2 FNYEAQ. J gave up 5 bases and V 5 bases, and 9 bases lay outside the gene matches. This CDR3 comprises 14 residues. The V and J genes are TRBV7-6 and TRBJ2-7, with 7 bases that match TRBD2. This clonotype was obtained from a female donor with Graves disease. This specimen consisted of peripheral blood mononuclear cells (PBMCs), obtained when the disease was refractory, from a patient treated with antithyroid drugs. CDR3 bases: TGTGCCAGCAGCCCGCAGGCGGGAGTCGACGAGCAGTACTTC. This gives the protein CASSPQAGVDEQYF.